This T cell receptor (beta chain) was observed in a study of Graves' ophthalmopathy and Graves' hyperthyroidism. This clonotype was found many times. Its antigen is as yet unknown. The V end was cut by 3 bases, the J end by 2 bases, with 17 bases between. The CDR3 has 17 amino acids. Excluded: other autoimmune disease, uncontrolled infection, pregnancy or lactation. Establishment of the diagnosis relied upon clinical symptoms, serum thyroxine, TRAb, thyroid ultrasound and orbital computed tomography. Someone took the PBMCs out of less than 11 ml of fresh peripheral blood. Whole-study results and caveats: The model forecast ophthalmopathy progression, reaching roughly 71% sensitivity and around 75% specificity.

CDR3 regions of TCR beta were amplified from RNA transcripts. First-round RT-PCR used HTBI primers; second-round multiplex PCR followed. TCRdb reanalysed the multiplex PCR reads using MiXCR and keeps one entry per CDR3 protein. Altogether 40,000 to 45,000 distinct CDR3 sequences are present, around 50% being singletons, with the ten largest covering less than 20%. The chain uses TRBV12-3 or TRBV12-4 and TRBJ2-1; tentative D call: TRBD2 (6 bases). Sequencing input: peripheral blood. The source is an adult man with Graves' ophthalmopathy. CDR3 region: CASSFGVGGTAYNEQFF. CDR3 DNA sequence: TGTGCCAGCAGTTTCGGCGTCGGCGGGACGGCCTACAATGAGCAGTTCTTC.